This T cell receptor beta chain stems from a study of Graves' ophthalmopathy and Graves' hyperthyroidism. As to this clonotype: Antigen specificity is unknown.

Germline V gene data show CDR1 as SQVTM and CDR2 as ANQGSEA. The CDR3 is made up of 13 amino acids. The germline V and J ends were trimmed by 2 bases and 5 bases, with 12 bases remaining between them. Study-wide findings and caveats: Stable hyperthyroidism and ophthalmopathy were told apart by a 13-signature model, which achieved around 88% sensitivity and around 80% specificity.

RNA transcripts provided the template for amplifying TCR beta CDR3 regions. RT-PCR with HTBI primers came first, then second-round multiplex PCR. Each CDR3 protein is one row after TCRdb ran MiXCR on the multiplex PCR reads. The table has some 400,000 distinct CDR3 sequences, around 18% seen once; the top ten hold 1.6%. Ophthalmopathy donors' eye disease showed moderate-to-severe activity, CAS of at least 3, NOSPECS of at least 4 and duration under 3 months. Physicians reached a diagnosis by relying on clinical symptoms, serum thyroxine, TRAb, thyroid ultrasound and orbital computed tomography. The rearrangement uses TRBV29-1 and TRBJ1-2; D might be TRBD1 (5 bases). Specimen: peripheral blood. The receptor was derived from a woman younger than 30 with Graves' ophthalmopathy. The CDR3 region is CSVESGGRYGYTF. As DNA, the CDR3 is TGCAGCGTTGAATCGGGGGGACGGTATGGCTACACCTTC. Combining the CDR3 with reference TRBV29-1 and TRBJ1-2 gives the whole variable domain SAVISQKPSRDICQRGTSLTIQCQVDSQVTMMFWYRQQPGQSLTLIATANQGSEATYESGFVIDKFPISRPNLTFSTLTVSNMSPEDSSIYLCSVESGGRYGYTFGSGTRLTVV.